This is a list of T cell receptor beta chains from one sample in a study of blood T cells in healthy people across ages. TCRdb re-called the 5' RACE reads with MiXCR, one entry per CDR3 protein. This table holds roughly 900,000 distinct CDR3 sequences, around 48% found once. Sequenced sample: blood. The receptors come from a man aged 30 to 39 in good health. CDR3s include the opening cysteine and the closing phenylalanine or tryptophan. D genes are given only for firm matches.

d_gene: TRBD1
j_gene: TRBJ2-1
v_gene: TRBV12-3/TRBV12-4
CDR3aa: CASSRTGANEQFF

d_gene: .
j_gene: TRBJ2-5
v_gene: TRBV24-1
CDR3aa: CATSDFINGDYQETQYF

d_gene: TRBD1
j_gene: TRBJ1-5
v_gene: TRBV6-5
CDR3aa: CASSPQGGPNQPQHF

d_gene: TRBD1
j_gene: TRBJ1-6
v_gene: TRBV20-1
CDR3aa: CSADGQGDFRNNSPLHF

d_gene: TRBD1
j_gene: TRBJ1-1
v_gene: TRBV5-5
CDR3aa: CASSLGAGQGNTEAFF

d_gene: TRBD1
j_gene: TRBJ2-5
v_gene: TRBV6-5
CDR3aa: CASSFPPKQGEEETQYF

d_gene: .
j_gene: TRBJ2-7
v_gene: TRBV7-8
CDR3aa: CASSSWSTGEQYF

d_gene: .
j_gene: TRBJ1-2
v_gene: TRBV12-3/TRBV12-4
CDR3aa: CASTAARSGYGYTF

d_gene: .
j_gene: TRBJ2-7
v_gene: TRBV15
CDR3aa: CATSREAGPTYEQYF

d_gene: .
j_gene: TRBJ1-1
v_gene: TRBV6-5
CDR3aa: CASSSPGAGHTEAFF

d_gene: TRBD1
j_gene: TRBJ2-5
v_gene: TRBV10-3
CDR3aa: CAISLRDSETQYF

d_gene: .
j_gene: TRBJ2-7
v_gene: TRBV12-3/TRBV12-4
CDR3aa: CASSSRPSSTYEQYF

d_gene: TRBD1
j_gene: TRBJ2-1
v_gene: TRBV7-2
CDR3aa: CASSLEGQPHNEQFF

d_gene: .
j_gene: TRBJ2-3
v_gene: TRBV6-2/TRBV6-3
CDR3aa: CASSYSYVDTQYF

d_gene: TRBD1
j_gene: TRBJ1-2
v_gene: TRBV27
CDR3aa: CASSFTPGTVNGYTF

d_gene: .
j_gene: .
v_gene: TRBV6-2/TRBV6-3
CDR3aa: CVSRRTVSSYEQYF

d_gene: .
j_gene: TRBJ1-2
v_gene: TRBV15
CDR3aa: CATSRERANYGYTF

d_gene: .
j_gene: TRBJ1-1
v_gene: TRBV12-3/TRBV12-4
CDR3aa: CASSSQLYTEAFF

d_gene: .
j_gene: TRBJ2-1
v_gene: TRBV21-1
CDR3aa: CASSARFGLGSSYNEQFF

d_gene: .
j_gene: TRBJ2-3
v_gene: TRBV6-2/TRBV6-3
CDR3aa: CASNPTLTDTQYF

d_gene: TRBD1
j_gene: TRBJ2-3
v_gene: TRBV7-8
CDR3aa: CASSLEGGAADTQYF

d_gene: .
j_gene: TRBJ2-1
v_gene: TRBV10-3
CDR3aa: CAIEKQGLNEQFF

d_gene: .
j_gene: TRBJ2-5
v_gene: TRBV20-1
CDR3aa: CSARDTLRESQETQYF

d_gene: .
j_gene: TRBJ2-3
v_gene: TRBV6-1
CDR3aa: CASSEVSSTDTQYF

d_gene: .
j_gene: TRBJ2-7
v_gene: TRBV6-1
CDR3aa: CASRTTGSYEQYF

d_gene: TRBD1
j_gene: TRBJ2-3
v_gene: TRBV5-1
CDR3aa: CASSPGRGQFSDTQYF

d_gene: TRBD2
j_gene: TRBJ2-7
v_gene: TRBV27
CDR3aa: CAISSTSAGEQYF

d_gene: .
j_gene: TRBJ1-5
v_gene: TRBV5-1
CDR3aa: CASSLDPGNNQPQHF

d_gene: .
j_gene: TRBJ2-1
v_gene: TRBV9
CDR3aa: CASSVVPDDEQFF

d_gene: .
j_gene: TRBJ1-2
v_gene: TRBV20-1
CDR3aa: CSAARDTLNYGYTF

d_gene: .
j_gene: TRBJ1-5
v_gene: TRBV10-3
CDR3aa: CAISSQESNQPQHF

d_gene: .
j_gene: TRBJ1-6
v_gene: TRBV12-3/TRBV12-4
CDR3aa: CASSLSTSSYNSPLHF

d_gene: .
j_gene: TRBJ1-3
v_gene: TRBV7-2
CDR3aa: CASSLVQGGGNTIYF

d_gene: .
j_gene: TRBJ2-7
v_gene: TRBV3-1
CDR3aa: CASSQDRSGEQYF

d_gene: .
j_gene: TRBJ2-3
v_gene: TRBV6-2/TRBV6-3
CDR3aa: CASSYFGADTQYF

d_gene: TRBD2
j_gene: TRBJ2-1
v_gene: TRBV7-9
CDR3aa: CASSATSGGAHEQFF

d_gene: .
j_gene: TRBJ1-1
v_gene: TRBV7-9
CDR3aa: CASSFLQGLNTEAFF

d_gene: .
j_gene: TRBJ2-7
v_gene: TRBV20-1
CDR3aa: CSARDWDGANSYEQYF

d_gene: .
j_gene: TRBJ1-2
v_gene: TRBV18
CDR3aa: CASSPGSDGYTF

d_gene: .
j_gene: TRBJ2-4
v_gene: TRBV7-2
CDR3aa: CASSPESFKNIQYF

d_gene: .
j_gene: TRBJ2-1
v_gene: TRBV29-1
CDR3aa: CSVGGASNNEQFF

d_gene: .
j_gene: TRBJ2-4
v_gene: TRBV12-3/TRBV12-4
CDR3aa: CASSPTKGKDIQYF

d_gene: .
j_gene: TRBJ1-6
v_gene: TRBV27
CDR3aa: CASRVAMTENSPLHF

d_gene: .
j_gene: TRBJ2-7
v_gene: TRBV28
CDR3aa: CASSILLGGTASTYEQYF

d_gene: .
j_gene: TRBJ2-5
v_gene: TRBV9
CDR3aa: CASSPYGVGLETQYF

d_gene: TRBD1
j_gene: TRBJ1-6
v_gene: TRBV20-1
CDR3aa: CSATRTGGNNSPLHF

d_gene: TRBD1
j_gene: TRBJ1-2
v_gene: TRBV7-2
CDR3aa: CASSLGGQLNYGYTF

d_gene: .
j_gene: .
v_gene: TRBV15
CDR3aa: CATSRDRDGRQTQYF

d_gene: .
j_gene: TRBJ1-5
v_gene: TRBV28
CDR3aa: CASSPAVGNNQPQHF

d_gene: TRBD1
j_gene: TRBJ2-7
v_gene: TRBV5-6
CDR3aa: CASSFGQGYLEAYEQYF

d_gene: .
j_gene: TRBJ2-3
v_gene: TRBV5-4
CDR3aa: CASRPGGKGDTQYF

d_gene: TRBD1
j_gene: TRBJ1-1
v_gene: TRBV29-1
CDR3aa: CSVSTGVSGTEAFF

d_gene: TRBD2
j_gene: TRBJ2-7
v_gene: TRBV24-1
CDR3aa: CATPGRESYEQYF